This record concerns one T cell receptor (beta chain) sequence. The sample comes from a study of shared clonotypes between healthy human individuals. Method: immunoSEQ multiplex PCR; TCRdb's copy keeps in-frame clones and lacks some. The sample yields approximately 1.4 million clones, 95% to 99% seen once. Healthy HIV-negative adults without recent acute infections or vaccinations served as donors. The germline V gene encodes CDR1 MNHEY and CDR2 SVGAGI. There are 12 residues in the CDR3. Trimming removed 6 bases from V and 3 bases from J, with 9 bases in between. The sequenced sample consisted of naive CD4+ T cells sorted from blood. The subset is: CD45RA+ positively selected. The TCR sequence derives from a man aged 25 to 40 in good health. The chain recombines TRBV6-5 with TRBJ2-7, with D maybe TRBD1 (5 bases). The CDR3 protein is CASRGVGYEQYF. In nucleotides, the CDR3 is TGTGCCAGCAGAGGGGTCGGCTACGAGCAGTACTTC.